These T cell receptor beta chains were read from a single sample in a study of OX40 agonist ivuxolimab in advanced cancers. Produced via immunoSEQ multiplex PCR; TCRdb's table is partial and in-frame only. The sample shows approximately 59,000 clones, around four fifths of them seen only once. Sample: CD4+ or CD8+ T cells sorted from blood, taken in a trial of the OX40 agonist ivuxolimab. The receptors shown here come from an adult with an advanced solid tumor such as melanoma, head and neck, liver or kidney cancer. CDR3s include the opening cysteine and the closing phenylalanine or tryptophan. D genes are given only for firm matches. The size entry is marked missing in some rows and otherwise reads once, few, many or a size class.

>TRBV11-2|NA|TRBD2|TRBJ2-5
CASSTLSGGDTTQYF
TGTGCCAGCAGCACCCTTAGCGGGGGCGACACGACCCAGTACTTC
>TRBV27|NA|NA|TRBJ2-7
CASSLSSRGSGEQYF
TGTGCCAGCAGTTTATCGTCCCGGGGGAGCGGCGAGCAGTACTTC
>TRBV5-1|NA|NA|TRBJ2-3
CASSRGTAGDTQYF
TGCGCCAGCAGCCGGGGGACGGCGGGGGATACGCAGTATTTT
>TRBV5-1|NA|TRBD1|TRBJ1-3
CASSLDRGADTIYF
TGCGCCAGCAGCTTGGACAGGGGAGCCGACACCATATATTTT
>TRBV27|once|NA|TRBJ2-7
CASSLRGRVPYEQYF
TGTGCCAGCAGTTTACGGGGTCGGGTCCCCTACGAGCAGTACTTC
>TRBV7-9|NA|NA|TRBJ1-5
CASSFSGDQPQHF
TGTGCCAGCAGCTTTTCAGGAGACCAGCCCCAGCATTTT
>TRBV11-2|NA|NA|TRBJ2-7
CASSPSGGEQYF
TGTGCCAGCAGCCCATCCGGGGGCGAGCAGTACTTC
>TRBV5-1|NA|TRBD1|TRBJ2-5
CASSPRPPTGGETQYF
TGCGCCAGCAGCCCCCGGCCCCCAACAGGGGGGGAGACCCAGTACTTC
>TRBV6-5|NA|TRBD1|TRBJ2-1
CASSYSRGQGAFF
TGTGCCAGCAGTTACTCTCGGGGACAGGGTGCGTTCTTC
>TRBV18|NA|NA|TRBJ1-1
CASSPPGANTEAFF
TGTGCCAGCTCACCACCAGGGGCAAACACTGAAGCTTTCTTT